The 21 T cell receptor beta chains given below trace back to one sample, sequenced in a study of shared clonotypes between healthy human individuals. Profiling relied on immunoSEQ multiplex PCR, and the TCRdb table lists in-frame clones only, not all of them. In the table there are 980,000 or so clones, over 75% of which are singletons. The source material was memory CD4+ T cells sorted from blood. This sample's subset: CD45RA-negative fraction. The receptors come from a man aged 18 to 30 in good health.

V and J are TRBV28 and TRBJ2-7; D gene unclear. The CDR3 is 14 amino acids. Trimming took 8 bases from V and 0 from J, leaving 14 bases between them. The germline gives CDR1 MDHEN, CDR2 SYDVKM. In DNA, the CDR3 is TGTGCCAGCTTTACAAGGCTAAGCTCCTACGAGCAGTACTTC. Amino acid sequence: CASFTRLSSYEQYF.

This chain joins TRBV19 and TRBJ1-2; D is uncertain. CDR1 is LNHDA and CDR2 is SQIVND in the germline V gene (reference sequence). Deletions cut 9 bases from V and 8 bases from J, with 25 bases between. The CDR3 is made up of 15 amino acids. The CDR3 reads CASTPLAAFREGYTF. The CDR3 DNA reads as TGTGCCAGCACACCCCTGGCGGCCTTTAGGGAAGGCTACACCTTC.

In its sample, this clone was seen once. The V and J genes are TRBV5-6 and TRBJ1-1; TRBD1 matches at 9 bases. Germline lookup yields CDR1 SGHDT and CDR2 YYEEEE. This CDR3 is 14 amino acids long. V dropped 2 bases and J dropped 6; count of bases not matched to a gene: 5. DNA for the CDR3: TGTGCCAGCAGCTTCTATGGACAGGGGTCTGAAGCTTTCTTT. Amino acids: CASSFYGQGSEAFF. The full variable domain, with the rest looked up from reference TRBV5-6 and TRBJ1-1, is DAGVTQSPTHLIKTRGQQVTLRCSPKSGHDTVSWYQQALGQGPQFIFQYYEEEERQRGNFPDRFSGHQFPNYSSELNVNALLLGDSALYLCASSFYGQGSEAFFGQGTRLTVV.

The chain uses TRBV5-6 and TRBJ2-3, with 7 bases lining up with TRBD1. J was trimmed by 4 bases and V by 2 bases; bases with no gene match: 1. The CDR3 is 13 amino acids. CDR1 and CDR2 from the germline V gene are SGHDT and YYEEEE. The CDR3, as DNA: TGTGCCAGCAGCTTAGGACAGGCAGATACGCAGTATTTT. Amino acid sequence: CASSLGQADTQYF.

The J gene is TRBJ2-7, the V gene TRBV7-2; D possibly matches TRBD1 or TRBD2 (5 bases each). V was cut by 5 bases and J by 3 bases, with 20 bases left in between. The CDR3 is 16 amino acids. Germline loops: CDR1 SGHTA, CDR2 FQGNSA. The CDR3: CASSPTWDHRVYEQYF. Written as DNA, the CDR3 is TGTGCCAGCAGCCCCACCTGGGACCATCGGGTCTACGAGCAGTACTTC.

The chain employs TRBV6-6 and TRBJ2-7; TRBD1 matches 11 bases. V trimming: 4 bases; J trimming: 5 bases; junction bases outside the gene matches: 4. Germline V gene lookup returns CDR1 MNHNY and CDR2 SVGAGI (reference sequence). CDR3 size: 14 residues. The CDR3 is CASSWDRGVNEQYF. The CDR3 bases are TGTGCCAGCAGTTGGGACAGGGGGGTGAACGAGCAGTACTTC.

CDR3 DNA sequence: TGTGCCAGCAGCCCCGGCTCACGGGGGGGCCAGGCAGATACGCAGTATTTT. Protein product: CASSPGSRGGQADTQYF. This rearrangement joins TRBV11-2 to TRBJ2-3; TRBD2 agrees at 8 bases. This CDR3 comprises 17 residues. CDR1 is SGHAT and CDR2 is FQNNGV in the germline V gene. Unmatched junction bases numbered 14, after V lost 5 bases and J lost 4 bases.

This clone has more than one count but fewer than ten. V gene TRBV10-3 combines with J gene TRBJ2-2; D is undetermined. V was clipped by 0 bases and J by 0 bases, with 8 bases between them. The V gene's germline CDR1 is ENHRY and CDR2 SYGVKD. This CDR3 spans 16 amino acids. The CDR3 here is CAISESKPANTGELFF. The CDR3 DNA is TGTGCCATCAGTGAGTCGAAACCCGCGAACACCGGGGAGCTGTTTTTT.

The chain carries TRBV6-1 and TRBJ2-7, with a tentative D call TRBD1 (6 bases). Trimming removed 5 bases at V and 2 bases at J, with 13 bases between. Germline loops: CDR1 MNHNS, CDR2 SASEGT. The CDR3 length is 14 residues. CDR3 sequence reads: CASSLPDSTYEQYF. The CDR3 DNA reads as TGTGCCAGCAGTCTACCGGACAGCACCTACGAGCAGTACTTC.

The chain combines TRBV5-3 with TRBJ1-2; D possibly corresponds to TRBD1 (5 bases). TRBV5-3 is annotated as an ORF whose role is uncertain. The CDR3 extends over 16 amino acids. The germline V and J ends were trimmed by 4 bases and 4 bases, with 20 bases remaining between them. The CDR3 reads CARSAGGADCRYGYTF. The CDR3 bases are TGTGCCAGAAGCGCGGGAGGGGCGGACTGTCGCTATGGCTACACCTTC.

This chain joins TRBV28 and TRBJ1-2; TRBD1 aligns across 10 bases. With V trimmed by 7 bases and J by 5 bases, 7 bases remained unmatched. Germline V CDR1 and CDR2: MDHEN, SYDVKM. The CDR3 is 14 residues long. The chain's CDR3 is CASTRRDRGYGYTF. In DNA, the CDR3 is TGTGCCAGCACGAGACGGGACAGGGGATATGGCTACACCTTC.

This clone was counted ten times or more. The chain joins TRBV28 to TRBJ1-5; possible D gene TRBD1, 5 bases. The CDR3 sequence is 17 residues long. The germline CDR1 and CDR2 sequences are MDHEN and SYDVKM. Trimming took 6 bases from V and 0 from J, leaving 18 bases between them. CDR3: CASRRAFGGGSNQPQHF. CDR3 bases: TGTGCCAGCAGACGCGCTTTTGGGGGGGGTAGCAATCAGCCCCAGCATTTT.

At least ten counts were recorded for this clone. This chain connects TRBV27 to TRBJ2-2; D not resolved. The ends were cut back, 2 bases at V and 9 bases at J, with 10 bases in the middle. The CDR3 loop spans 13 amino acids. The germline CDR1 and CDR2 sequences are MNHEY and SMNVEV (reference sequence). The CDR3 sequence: CASSLPPLRELFF. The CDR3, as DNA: TGTGCCAGCAGTTTACCACCCCTACGGGAGCTGTTTTTT.

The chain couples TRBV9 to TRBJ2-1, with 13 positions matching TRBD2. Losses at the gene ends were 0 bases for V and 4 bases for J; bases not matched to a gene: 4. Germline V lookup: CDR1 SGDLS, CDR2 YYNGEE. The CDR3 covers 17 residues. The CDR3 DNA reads TGTGCCAGCAGCGTAGGGGGACTAGCGGGGTTATACAATGAGCAGTTCTTC. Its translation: CASSVGGLAGLYNEQFF.

The DNA of the CDR3 is TGCGCCAGCAAGGCGGGAGGGACAGATACGCAGTATTTT. Its protein product is CASKAGGTDTQYF. The chain uses TRBV5-1 and TRBJ2-3, with TRBD2 matching 9 bases. Germline CDR1 reads SGHRS; CDR2 reads YFSETQ. Losses at the gene ends were 6 bases for V and 3 bases for J; bases not matched to a gene: 2. The CDR3 loop spans 13 amino acids.

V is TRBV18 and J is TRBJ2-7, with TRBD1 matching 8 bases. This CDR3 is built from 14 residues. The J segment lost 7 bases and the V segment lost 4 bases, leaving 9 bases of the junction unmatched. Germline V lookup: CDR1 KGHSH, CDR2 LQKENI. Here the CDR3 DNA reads TGTGCCAGCTCACTCGGACAGGGAGTGGGTGAGCAGTACTTC. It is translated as CASSLGQGVGEQYF.

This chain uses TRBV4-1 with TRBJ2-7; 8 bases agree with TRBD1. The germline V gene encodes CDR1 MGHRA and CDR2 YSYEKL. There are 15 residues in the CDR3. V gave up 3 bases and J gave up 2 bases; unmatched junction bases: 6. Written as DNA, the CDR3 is TGCGCCAGCAGCCACCCCGGGACAGGAACCTACGAGCAGTACTTC. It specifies CASSHPGTGTYEQYF.

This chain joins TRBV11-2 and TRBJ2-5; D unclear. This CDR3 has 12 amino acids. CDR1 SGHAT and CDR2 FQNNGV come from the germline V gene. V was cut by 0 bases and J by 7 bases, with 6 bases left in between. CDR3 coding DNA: TGTGCCAGCAGCTTAGATGCTGGGACCCAGTACTTC. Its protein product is CASSLDAGTQYF.

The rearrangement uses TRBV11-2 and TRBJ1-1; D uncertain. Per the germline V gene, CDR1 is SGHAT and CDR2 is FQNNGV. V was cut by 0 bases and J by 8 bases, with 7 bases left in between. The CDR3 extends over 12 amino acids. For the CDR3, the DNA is TGTGCCAGCAGCTTAGATGCCTCGGAAGCTTTCTTT. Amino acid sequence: CASSLDASEAFF. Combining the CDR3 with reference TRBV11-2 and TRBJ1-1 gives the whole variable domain EAGVAQSPRYKIIEKRQSVAFWCNPISGHATLYWYQQILGQGPKLLIQFQNNGVVDDSQLPKDRFSAERLKGVDSTLKIQPAKLEDSAVYLCASSLDASEAFFGQGTRLTVV.

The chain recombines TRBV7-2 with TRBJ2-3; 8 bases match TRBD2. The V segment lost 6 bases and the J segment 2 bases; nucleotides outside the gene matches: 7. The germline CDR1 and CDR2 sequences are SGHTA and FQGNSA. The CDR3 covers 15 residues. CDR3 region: CASRLSGSDTDTQYF. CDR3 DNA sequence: TGTGCCAGCAGATTAAGCGGGAGCGACACAGATACGCAGTATTTT.

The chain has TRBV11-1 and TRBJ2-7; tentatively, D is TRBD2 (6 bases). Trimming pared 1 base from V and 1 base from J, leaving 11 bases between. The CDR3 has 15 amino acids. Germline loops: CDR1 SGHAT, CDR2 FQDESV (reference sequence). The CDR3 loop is CASSLETGVSYEQYF. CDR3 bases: TGTGCCAGCAGCTTAGAAACGGGGGTGTCCTACGAGCAGTACTTC. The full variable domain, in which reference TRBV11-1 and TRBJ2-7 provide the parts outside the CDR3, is EAEVAQSPRYKITEKSQAVAFWCDPISGHATLYWYRQILGQGPELLVQFQDESVVDDSQLPKDRFSAERLKGVDSTLKIQPAELGDSAMYLCASSLETGVSYEQYFGPGTRLTVT.